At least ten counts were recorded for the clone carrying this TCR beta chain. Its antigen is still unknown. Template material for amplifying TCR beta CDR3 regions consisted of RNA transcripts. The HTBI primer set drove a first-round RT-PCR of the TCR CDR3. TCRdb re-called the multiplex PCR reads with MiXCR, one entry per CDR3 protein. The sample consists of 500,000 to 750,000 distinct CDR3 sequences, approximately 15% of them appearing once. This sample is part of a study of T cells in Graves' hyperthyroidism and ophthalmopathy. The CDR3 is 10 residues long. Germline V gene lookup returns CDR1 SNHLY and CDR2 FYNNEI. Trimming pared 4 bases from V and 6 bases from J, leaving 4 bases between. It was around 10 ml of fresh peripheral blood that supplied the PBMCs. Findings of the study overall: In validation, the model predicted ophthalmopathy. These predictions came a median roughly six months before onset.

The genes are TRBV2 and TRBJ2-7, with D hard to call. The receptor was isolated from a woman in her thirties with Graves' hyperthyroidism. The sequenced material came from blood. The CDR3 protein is CASSALEQYF. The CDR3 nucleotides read TGTGCCAGCAGTGCACTCGAGCAGTACTTC.